Sequencing of this T cell receptor beta chain was carried out in a study of T-cell memory formation after mild COVID-19. TCRdb ran MiXCR on the 5' RACE reads and lists one entry per CDR3 protein. The sample records 350,000 to 450,000 distinct CDR3 sequences, around 19% being singletons. The V segment lost 5 bases and the J segment 5 bases; nucleotides outside the gene matches: 19. The germline V gene has CDR1 SGHAT and CDR2 FQNNGV. This CDR3 has 19 amino acids. The V and J genes are TRBV11-2 and TRBJ2-5, with 11 bases that match TRBD2. This sequence was found in an adult woman who had mild COVID-19 (a few samples of this study predate the infection). Cell type and time point are not known. Sequencing was carried out using PBMCs or a T cell subset sorted from them (not recorded which). The CDR3: CASSPVWLAGGRGTETQYF. For the CDR3, the DNA is TGTGCCAGCAGCCCCGTCTGGCTAGCGGGAGGAAGGGGAACGGAGACCCAGTACTTC.